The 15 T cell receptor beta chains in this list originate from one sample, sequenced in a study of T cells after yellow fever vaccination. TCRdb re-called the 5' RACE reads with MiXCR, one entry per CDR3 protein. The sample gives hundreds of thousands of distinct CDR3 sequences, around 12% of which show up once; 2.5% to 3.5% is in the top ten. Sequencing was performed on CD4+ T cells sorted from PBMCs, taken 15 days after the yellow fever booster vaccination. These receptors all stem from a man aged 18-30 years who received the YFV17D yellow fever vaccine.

CDR3: CAWGRDSGANVLTF. CDR3 coding DNA: TGTGCCTGGGGGCGGGATTCCGGGGCCAACGTCCTGACTTTC. The V call is TRBV30, the J call TRBJ2-6; D is perhaps TRBD2 (6 bases). The V and J ends lost 5 bases and 4 bases respectively, with 12 bases between them. Germline V gene data show CDR1 as GTSNPN and CDR2 as SVGIG (reference sequence). This CDR3 contains 14 residues.

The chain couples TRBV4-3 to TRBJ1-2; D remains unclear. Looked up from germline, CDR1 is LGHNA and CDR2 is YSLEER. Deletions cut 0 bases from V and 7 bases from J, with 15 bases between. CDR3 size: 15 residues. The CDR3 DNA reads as TGCGCCAGCAGCCAAGATAGCGGAGGGTACGGTGGCTACACCTTC. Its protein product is CASSQDSGGYGGYTF.

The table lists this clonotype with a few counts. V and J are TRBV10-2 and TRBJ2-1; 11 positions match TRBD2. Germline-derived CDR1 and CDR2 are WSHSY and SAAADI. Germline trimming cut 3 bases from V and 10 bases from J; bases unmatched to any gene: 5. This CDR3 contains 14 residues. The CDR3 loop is CASSDSGGVREQFF. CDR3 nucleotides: TGCGCCAGCAGTGATAGCGGGGGGGTCCGAGAGCAGTTCTTC.

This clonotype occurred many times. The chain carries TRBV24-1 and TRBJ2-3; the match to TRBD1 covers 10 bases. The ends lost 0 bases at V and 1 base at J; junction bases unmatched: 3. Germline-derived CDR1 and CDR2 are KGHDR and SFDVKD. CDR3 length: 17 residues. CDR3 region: CATSDLRGTGGTDTQYF. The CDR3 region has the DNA TGTGCCACCAGTGATTTGCGGGGGACAGGGGGCACAGATACGCAGTATTTT.

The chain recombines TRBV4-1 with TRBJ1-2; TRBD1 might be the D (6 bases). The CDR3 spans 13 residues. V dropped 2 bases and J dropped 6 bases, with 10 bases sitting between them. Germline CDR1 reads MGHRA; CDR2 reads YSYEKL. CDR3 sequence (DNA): TGCGCCAGCAGCCAATCTGGGGGCGATGGCTACACCTTC. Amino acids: CASSQSGGDGYTF.

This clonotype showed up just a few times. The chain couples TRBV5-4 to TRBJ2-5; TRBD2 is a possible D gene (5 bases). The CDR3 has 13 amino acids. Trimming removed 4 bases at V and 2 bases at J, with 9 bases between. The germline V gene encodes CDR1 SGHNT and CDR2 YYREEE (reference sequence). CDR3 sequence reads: CASSREFQETQYF. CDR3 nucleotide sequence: TGTGCCAGCAGCCGGGAATTTCAAGAGACCCAGTACTTC.

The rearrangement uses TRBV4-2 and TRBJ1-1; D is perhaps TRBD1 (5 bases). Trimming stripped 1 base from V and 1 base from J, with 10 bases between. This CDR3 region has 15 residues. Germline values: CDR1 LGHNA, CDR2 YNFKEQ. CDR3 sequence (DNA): TGTGCCAGCAGCCAAGTCGGGGGGGGGAACACTGAAGCTTTCTTT. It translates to CASSQVGGGNTEAFF.

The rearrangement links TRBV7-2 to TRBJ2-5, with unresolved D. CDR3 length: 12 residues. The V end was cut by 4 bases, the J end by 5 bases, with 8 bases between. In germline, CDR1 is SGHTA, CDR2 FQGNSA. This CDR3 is CASSWSGETQYF. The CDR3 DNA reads TGTGCCAGCAGCTGGTCCGGGGAGACCCAGTACTTC.

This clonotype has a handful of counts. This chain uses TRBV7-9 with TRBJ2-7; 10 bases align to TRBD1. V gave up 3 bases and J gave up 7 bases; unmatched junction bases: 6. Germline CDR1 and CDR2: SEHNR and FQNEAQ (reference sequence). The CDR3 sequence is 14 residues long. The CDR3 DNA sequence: TGTGCCAGCAGCTTTGCCGGGACAGGGGTGGAGCAGTACTTC. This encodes CASSFAGTGVEQYF.

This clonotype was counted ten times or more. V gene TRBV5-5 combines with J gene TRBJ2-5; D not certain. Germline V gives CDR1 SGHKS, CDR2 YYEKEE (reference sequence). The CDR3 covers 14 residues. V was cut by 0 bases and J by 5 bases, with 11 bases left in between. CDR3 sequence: CASSLEGLQETQYF. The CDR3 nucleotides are TGTGCCAGCAGCTTGGAAGGTCTGCAGGAGACCCAGTACTTC.

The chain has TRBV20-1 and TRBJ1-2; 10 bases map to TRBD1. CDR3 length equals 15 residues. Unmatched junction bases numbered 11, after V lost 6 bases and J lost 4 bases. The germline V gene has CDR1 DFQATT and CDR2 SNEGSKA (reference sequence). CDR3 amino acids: CSAGGQGVSTYGYTF. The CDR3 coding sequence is TGCAGTGCGGGCGGACAGGGGGTTAGTACCTATGGCTACACCTTC.

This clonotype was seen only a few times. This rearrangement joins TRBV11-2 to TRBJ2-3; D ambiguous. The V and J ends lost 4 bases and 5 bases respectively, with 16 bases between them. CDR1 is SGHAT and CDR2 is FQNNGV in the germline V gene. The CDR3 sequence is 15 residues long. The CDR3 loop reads CASSYRHGGEDTQYF. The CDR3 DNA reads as TGTGCCAGCAGCTATCGTCACGGTGGGGAAGATACGCAGTATTTT.

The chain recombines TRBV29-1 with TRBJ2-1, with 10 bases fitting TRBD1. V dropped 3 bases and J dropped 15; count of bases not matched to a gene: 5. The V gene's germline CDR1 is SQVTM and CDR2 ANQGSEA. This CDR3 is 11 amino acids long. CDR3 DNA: TGCAGCGTTGACGGGGGACAGGGGAGGTTCTTC. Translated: CSVDGGQGRFF.

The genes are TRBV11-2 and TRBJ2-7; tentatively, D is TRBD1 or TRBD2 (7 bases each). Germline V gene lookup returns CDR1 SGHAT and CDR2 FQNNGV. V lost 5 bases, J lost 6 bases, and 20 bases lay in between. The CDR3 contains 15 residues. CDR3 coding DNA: TGTGCCAGCAGCCCAGGTTGGGGCAGGGGGGGCGAGCAGTACGTC. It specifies CASSPGWGRGGEQYV.

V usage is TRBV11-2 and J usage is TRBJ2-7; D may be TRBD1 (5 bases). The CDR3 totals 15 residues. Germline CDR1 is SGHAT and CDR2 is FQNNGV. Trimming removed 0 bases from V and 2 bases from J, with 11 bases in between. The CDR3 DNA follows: TGTGCCAGCAGCTTAGAGGCCGACAGAACCTACGAGCAGTACGTC. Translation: CASSLEADRTYEQYV.